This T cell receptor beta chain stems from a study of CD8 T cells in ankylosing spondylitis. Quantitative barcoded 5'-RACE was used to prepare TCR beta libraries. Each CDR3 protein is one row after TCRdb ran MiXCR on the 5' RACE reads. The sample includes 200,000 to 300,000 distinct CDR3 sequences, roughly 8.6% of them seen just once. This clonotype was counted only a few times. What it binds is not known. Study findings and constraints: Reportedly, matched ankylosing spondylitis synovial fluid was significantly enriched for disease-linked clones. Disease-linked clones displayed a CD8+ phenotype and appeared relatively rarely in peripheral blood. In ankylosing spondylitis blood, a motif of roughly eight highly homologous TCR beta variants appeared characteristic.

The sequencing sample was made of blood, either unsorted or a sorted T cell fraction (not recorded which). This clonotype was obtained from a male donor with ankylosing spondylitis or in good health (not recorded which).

The CDR3: CSAEKNYRGNTEAFF. The CDR3 bases are TGCAGTGCCGAAAAAAACTACAGGGGGAACACTGAAGCTTTCTTT. V gene TRBV20-1 combines with J gene TRBJ1-1; TRBD1 aligns across 7 bases. V lost 6 bases and J lost 1; bases outside the gene matches: 11. Germline CDR1 is DFQATT and CDR2 is SNEGSKA (reference sequence). The CDR3 covers 15 residues.